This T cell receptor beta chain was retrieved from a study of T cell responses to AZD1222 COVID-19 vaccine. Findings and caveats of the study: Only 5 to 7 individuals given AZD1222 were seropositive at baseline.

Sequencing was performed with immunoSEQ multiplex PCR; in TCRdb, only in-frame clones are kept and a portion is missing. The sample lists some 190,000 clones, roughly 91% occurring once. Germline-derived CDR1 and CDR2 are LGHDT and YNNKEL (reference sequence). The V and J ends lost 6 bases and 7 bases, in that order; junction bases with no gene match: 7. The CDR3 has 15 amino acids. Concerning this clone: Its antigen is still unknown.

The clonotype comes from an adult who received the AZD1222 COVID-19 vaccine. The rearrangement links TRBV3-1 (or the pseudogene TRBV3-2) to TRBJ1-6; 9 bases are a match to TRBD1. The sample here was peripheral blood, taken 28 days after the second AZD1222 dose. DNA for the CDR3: TGTGCCAGCAGTCCCGGGACAGGGACAAATTCACCCCTCCACTTT. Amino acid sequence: CASSPGTGTNSPLHF.